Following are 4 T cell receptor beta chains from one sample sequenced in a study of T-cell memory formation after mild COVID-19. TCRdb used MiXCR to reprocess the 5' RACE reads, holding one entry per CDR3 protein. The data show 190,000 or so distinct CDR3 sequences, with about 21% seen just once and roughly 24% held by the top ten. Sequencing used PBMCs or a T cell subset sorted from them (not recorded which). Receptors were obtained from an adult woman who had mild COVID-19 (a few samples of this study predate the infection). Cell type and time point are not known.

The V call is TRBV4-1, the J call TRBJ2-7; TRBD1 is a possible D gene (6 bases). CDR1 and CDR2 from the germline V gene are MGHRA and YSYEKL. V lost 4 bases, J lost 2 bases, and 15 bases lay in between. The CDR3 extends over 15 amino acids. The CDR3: CASSPNPRGAYEQYF. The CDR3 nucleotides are TGCGCCAGCAGCCCCAATCCCAGGGGAGCCTACGAGCAGTACTTC.

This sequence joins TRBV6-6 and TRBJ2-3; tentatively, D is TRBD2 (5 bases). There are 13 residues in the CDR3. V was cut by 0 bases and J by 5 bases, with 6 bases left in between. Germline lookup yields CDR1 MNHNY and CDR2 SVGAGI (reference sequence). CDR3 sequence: CASSYSTRDTQYF. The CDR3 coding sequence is TGTGCCAGCAGTTACTCCACTAGAGATACGCAGTATTTT.

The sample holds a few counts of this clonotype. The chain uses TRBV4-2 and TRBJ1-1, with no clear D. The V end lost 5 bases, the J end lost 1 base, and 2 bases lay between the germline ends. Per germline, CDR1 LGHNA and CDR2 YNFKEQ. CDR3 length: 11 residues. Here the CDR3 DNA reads TGTGCCAGCAGCACGAACACTGAAGCTTTCTTT. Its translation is CASSTNTEAFF.

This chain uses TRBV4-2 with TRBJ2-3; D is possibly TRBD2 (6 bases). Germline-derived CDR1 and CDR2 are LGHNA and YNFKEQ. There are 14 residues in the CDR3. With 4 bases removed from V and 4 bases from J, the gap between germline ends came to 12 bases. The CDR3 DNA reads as TGTGCCAGCAGCCTAAGACGGGAGCCAGATACGCAGTATTTT. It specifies CASSLRREPDTQYF.